This TCR beta chain was identified in a study of control samples from healthy donors and cancer patients. Germline-derived CDR1 and CDR2 are LGHDT and YNNKEL (reference sequence). CDR3 size: 12 residues. The V end lost 3 bases, the J end lost 2 bases, and 2 bases lay between the germline ends. Profiled with immunoSEQ multiplex PCR; TCRdb holds only in-frame clones, not every one. This sample has about 170,000 clones, with around 88% found just once. The chain carries TRBV3-1 (or the pseudogene TRBV3-2) and TRBJ2-1; D gene unclear. Sequenced material: blood. This TCR was sampled from a woman in her 30s in good health. The CDR3 coding sequence is TGTGCCAGCAGCCAGACCTACAATGAGCAGTTCTTC. Amino acid sequence: CASSQTYNEQFF.